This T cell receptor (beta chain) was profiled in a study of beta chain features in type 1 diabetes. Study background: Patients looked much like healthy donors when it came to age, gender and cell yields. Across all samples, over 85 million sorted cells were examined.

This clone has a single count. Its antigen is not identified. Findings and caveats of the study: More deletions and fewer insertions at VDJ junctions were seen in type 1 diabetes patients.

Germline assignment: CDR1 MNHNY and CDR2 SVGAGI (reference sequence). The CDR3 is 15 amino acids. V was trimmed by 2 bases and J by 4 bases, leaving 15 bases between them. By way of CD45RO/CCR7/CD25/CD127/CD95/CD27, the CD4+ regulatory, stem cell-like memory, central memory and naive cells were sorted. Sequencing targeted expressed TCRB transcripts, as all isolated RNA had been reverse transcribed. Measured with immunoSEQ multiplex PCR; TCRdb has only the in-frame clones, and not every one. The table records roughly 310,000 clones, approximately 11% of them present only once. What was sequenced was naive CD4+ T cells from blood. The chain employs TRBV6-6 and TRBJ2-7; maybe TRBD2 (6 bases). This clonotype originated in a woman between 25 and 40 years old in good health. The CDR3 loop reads CASSYLREGSYEQYF. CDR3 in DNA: TGTGCCAGCAGTTACCTGCGGGAAGGCTCTTACGAGCAGTACTTC.